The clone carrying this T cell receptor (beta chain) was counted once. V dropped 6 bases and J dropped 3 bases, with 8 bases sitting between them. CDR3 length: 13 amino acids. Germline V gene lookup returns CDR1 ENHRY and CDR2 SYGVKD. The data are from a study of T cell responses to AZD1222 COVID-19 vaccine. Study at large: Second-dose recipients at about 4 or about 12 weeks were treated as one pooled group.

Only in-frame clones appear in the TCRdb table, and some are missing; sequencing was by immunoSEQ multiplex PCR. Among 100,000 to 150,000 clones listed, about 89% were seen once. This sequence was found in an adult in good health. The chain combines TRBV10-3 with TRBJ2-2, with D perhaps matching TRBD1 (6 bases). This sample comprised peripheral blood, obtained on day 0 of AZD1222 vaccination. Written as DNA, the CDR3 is TGTGCCATCAGACAGGGCGACACCGGGGAGCTGTTTTTT. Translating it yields CAIRQGDTGELFF.